A single TCR beta chain is shown here with its context. The sample comes from a study of blood T cell repertoires in COVID-19. About the study: PBMCs, B-cell-depleted T cells, or T cells were the source of the cDNA or gDNA that made up the material.

Per the original methods: Estimates of nucleated cell counts were drawn from the amplification of reference gene primers. TCRdb's table, derived via immunoSEQ multiplex PCR, lists solely in-frame clones and lacks some. The V and J calls and clone size are taken from that table; D and trimming were inferred from the DNA. In the table there are approximately 350,000 clones, about nine tenths of which are singletons. Trimming at V came to 0 bases and at J to 4 bases, leaving 8 bases not matched to a gene. The germline gives CDR1 SGHNT, CDR2 YYREEE (reference sequence). CDR3 length: 18 amino acids. The chain links TRBV5-4 to TRBJ2-2; 11 nucleotides agree with TRBD2. Source material: peripheral blood. The receptor was derived from a woman between 50 and 59 years old with COVID-19, enrolled during active disease. CDR3 sequence (DNA): TGTGCCAGCAGCTTGGGGGGTAGCGGGAGGGCGAGCACCGGGGAGCTGTTTTTT. Translation gives CASSLGGSGRASTGELFF.